The 5 T cell receptor beta chains listed next were all sequenced from one sample in a study of regulatory T cells in long-lasting Graves disease. According to the study, TCR beta libraries were built with iRepertoire HTBI primers and CDR3-region Arm-PCR. In TCRdb, the multiplex PCR reads were re-called with MiXCR into one record per CDR3 protein. The table shows 410,000 or so distinct CDR3 sequences, with under 15% occurring only once. Time point given: newly diagnosed GD, antithyroid drugs for less than 3 months. From RNA extracted from PBMCs, the TCR library was made. In addition, the sample was reused for a study of T cells in Graves' hyperthyroidism and ophthalmopathy.

The source material was peripheral blood mononuclear cells (PBMCs), sampled at new diagnosis, from a patient treated with antithyroid drugs. The receptor source for this set is a woman under 40 with Graves disease.

In its sample, this clonotype was seen many times. The rearrangement joins TRBV30 to TRBJ2-5, with 11 bases that match TRBD2. Germline trimming cut 2 bases from V and 5 bases from J; bases unmatched to any gene: 1. Germline V lookup: CDR1 GTSNPN, CDR2 SVGIG (reference sequence). CDR3 length equals 13 residues. The CDR3 here is CAWSRTSGETQYF. CDR3 coding DNA: TGTGCCTGGAGTAGGACTAGCGGGGAGACCCAGTACTTC.

At least ten counts were recorded for this clonotype. The chain combines TRBV9 with TRBJ2-1, with D hard to call. Trimming removed 0 bases from V and 5 bases from J, with 12 bases in between. The CDR3 extends over 15 amino acids. Germline lookup yields CDR1 SGDLS and CDR2 YYNGEE. In nucleotides, the CDR3 is TGTGCCAGCAGCGTAGGTGCTTTGGGCAACAATGAGCAGTTCTTC. It encodes CASSVGALGNNEQFF.

This clonotype was found many times. V and J are TRBV28 and TRBJ1-1, with D possibly being TRBD1 (6 bases). This CDR3 has 14 amino acids. Trimming removed 5 bases at V and 0 bases at J, with 10 bases between. Per the germline V gene, CDR1 is MDHEN and CDR2 is SYDVKM. CDR3 nucleotides: TGTGCCAGCAGTCTACAGGGCATGAACACTGAAGCTTTCTTT. The encoded protein is CASSLQGMNTEAFF.

In this sample, this clonotype turned up many times. This sequence joins TRBV28 and TRBJ2-7, with D uncertain. Germline-derived CDR1 and CDR2 are MDHEN and SYDVKM. The CDR3 is 12 amino acids. The ends were cut back, 4 bases at V and 5 bases at J, with 9 bases in the middle. CDR3 in DNA: TGTGCCAGCAGTTCGCGAAGGGACGAGCAGTACTTC. This codes for CASSSRRDEQYF.

There are many counts of this clonotype. The gene calls are TRBV20-1 and TRBJ1-4; D is unclear. This CDR3 region has 16 residues. The V end lost 0 bases, the J end lost 0 bases, and 11 bases lay between the germline ends. The germline gives CDR1 DFQATT, CDR2 SNEGSKA (reference sequence). The CDR3 is CSARDPRSTTNEKLFF. For the CDR3, the DNA is TGCAGTGCTAGAGACCCCAGATCTACAACTAATGAAAAACTGTTTTTT.